These 15 T cell receptor beta chains were sequenced from one sample in a study of T cells in Graves' hyperthyroidism and ophthalmopathy. Regions amplified from RNA transcripts were the TCR beta CDR3 regions. The TCR CDR3 first-round RT-PCR relied on the HTBI primer set. TCRdb reprocessed the multiplex PCR reads with MiXCR, giving one entry per CDR3 protein. The data contain hundreds of thousands of distinct CDR3 sequences, about 19% of them singletons. Sequenced sample: blood. The receptors derive from a woman in her fifties or sixties with Graves' hyperthyroidism that later progressed to Graves' ophthalmopathy.

This clonotype came up many times. The V call is TRBV20-1, the J call TRBJ2-5; TRBD1 might be the D (5 bases). The CDR3 length is 13 residues. Trimming stripped 6 bases from V and 8 bases from J, with 19 bases between. CDR1 is DFQATT and CDR2 is SNEGSKA in the germline V gene (reference sequence). The CDR3 here is CSAALTTEQTQYF. The CDR3 coding sequence is TGCAGTGCGGCCCTTACGACAGAACAAACCCAGTACTTC.

This clonotype was seen repeatedly, ten times or more. The V and J genes are TRBV6-1 and TRBJ2-2, with no clear D. CDR3 length: 21 residues. The V end lost 3 bases, the J end lost 0 bases, and 26 bases lay between the germline ends. Germline V gene data show CDR1 as MNHNS and CDR2 as SASEGT. The CDR3 DNA reads as TGTGCCAGCAGTGACTCGATGGTCAAGTTGCTGTTGGAGACGAACACCGGGGAGCTGTTTTTT. Its protein product is CASSDSMVKLLLETNTGELFF.

This chain joins TRBV7-9 and TRBJ1-1, with D maybe TRBD1 (6 bases). The V gene's germline CDR1 is SEHNR and CDR2 FQNEAQ (reference sequence). The CDR3 extends over 13 amino acids. Trimming took off 4 bases at V and 6 bases at J, with 12 bases between the two ends. As DNA, the CDR3 is TGTGCCAGCAGCTGGGGGCCACAACCTGAAGCTTTCTTT. Its translation is CASSWGPQPEAFF.

This clonotype turned up a few times. This chain connects TRBV7-9 to TRBJ1-6, with D possibly TRBD1 on 6 matching bases. Trimming cost V 4 bases and J 8 bases, with 24 bases left between them. Germline V lookup: CDR1 SEHNR, CDR2 FQNEAQ (reference sequence). This CDR3 is 18 amino acids long. CDR3 amino acids: CASSSFDRPPGEYSPLHF. CDR3 bases: TGTGCCAGCAGCTCATTCGACAGGCCACCAGGGGAGTATTCACCCCTCCACTTT.

This clonotype was counted only a few times. The chain uses TRBV10-3 and TRBJ1-4, with 8 bases lining up with TRBD1. Trimming removed 2 bases from V and 13 bases from J; junction bases left unmatched: 3. CDR3 length: 12 amino acids. Germline V gene data show CDR1 as ENHRY and CDR2 as SYGVKD. The CDR3 bases are TGTGCCATCAGTGAGGGACAGGGAGCACTGTTTTTT. As protein: CAISEGQGALFF.

This chain connects TRBV12-3 or TRBV12-4 to TRBJ2-1; TRBD1 agrees at 10 bases. CDR3 length: 15 amino acids. The J segment lost 8 bases and the V segment lost 6 bases, leaving 10 bases of the junction unmatched. The CDR3 nucleotides are TGTGCCAGCAGCTCAGACAGGGGGCGCCTACATGAGCAGTTCTTC. It encodes CASSSDRGRLHEQFF.

This clonotype was found a few times. V is TRBV19 and J is TRBJ2-3; 12 nucleotides line up with TRBD2. Germline V gives CDR1 LNHDA, CDR2 SQIVND (reference sequence). Losses at the gene ends were 7 bases for V and 3 bases for J; bases not matched to a gene: 8. The CDR3 consists of 16 residues. CDR3 nucleotide sequence: TGTGCCAGTATCCGGACTAGCGGGGATCCTACAGATACGCAGTATTTT. Translation gives CASIRTSGDPTDTQYF.

The table lists this clonotype with many counts. The V and J genes are TRBV5-1 and TRBJ2-2; 7 bases line up with TRBD1. CDR1 and CDR2 from the germline V gene are SGHRS and YFSETQ. This CDR3 is built from 15 residues. V dropped 4 bases and J dropped 1; count of bases not matched to a gene: 4. This CDR3 is CASSGRTGNTGELFF. In DNA form, the CDR3 reads TGCGCCAGCAGCGGAAGGACAGGGAACACCGGGGAGCTGTTTTTT.

The V and J genes are TRBV20-1 and TRBJ2-5; 8 bases agree with TRBD2. Germline V gene data show CDR1 as DFQATT and CDR2 as SNEGSKA (reference sequence). V gave up 6 bases and J gave up 4 bases; unmatched junction bases: 19. This CDR3 is built from 17 residues. CDR3 region: CSATPGGQGPSGETQYF. The DNA for the CDR3 is TGCAGTGCCACCCCGGGAGGGCAGGGGCCCAGCGGAGAGACCCAGTACTTC.

This clonotype has at least ten counts. The chain is built from TRBV11-2 and TRBJ1-4; the D is unclear. V was clipped by 2 bases and J by 5 bases, with 6 bases between them. Germline CDR1 and CDR2: SGHAT and FQNNGV. CDR3 length: 13 amino acids. The CDR3 DNA reads TGTGCCAGCAGCTTAATCCCAAATGAAAAACTGTTTTTT. Amino acids: CASSLIPNEKLFF. Full variable domain (outside the CDR3, taken from reference TRBV11-2 and TRBJ1-4): EAGVAQSPRYKIIEKRQSVAFWCNPISGHATLYWYQQILGQGPKLLIQFQNNGVVDDSQLPKDRFSAERLKGVDSTLKIQPAKLEDSAVYLCASSLIPNEKLFFGSGTQLSVL.

This clonotype was observed a few times. V is TRBV12-3 or TRBV12-4 and J is TRBJ2-1; tentatively, D is TRBD1 or TRBD2 (5 bases each). CDR3 length: 13 residues. Trimming removed 6 bases at V and 6 bases at J, with 12 bases between. CDR3 in DNA: TGTGCCAGCAGCGTCCCGGGGACCAATGAGCAGTTCTTC. Translating it yields CASSVPGTNEQFF.

Ten or more counts support this clonotype. This chain uses TRBV18 with TRBJ2-5, with D possibly matching TRBD2 (6 bases). CDR1 is KGHSH, CDR2 LQKENI, per germline. V shed 2 bases and J shed 2 bases, with 12 bases lying between them. This CDR3 is built from 15 residues. The DNA of the CDR3 is TGTGCCAGCTCACCATCGGGCAGCGGGCAAGAGACCCAGTACTTC. Translating gives CASSPSGSGQETQYF.

CDR3 nucleotide sequence: TGTGCCAGCAGTCGTTCCGGGACAGGGGACACTAATGAAAAACTGTTTTTT. This sequence encodes CASSRSGTGDTNEKLFF. This chain connects TRBV28 to TRBJ1-4; TRBD1 agrees at 10 bases. This CDR3 is built from 17 residues. Germline V CDR1 and CDR2: MDHEN, SYDVKM. With V trimmed by 5 bases and J by 2 bases, 8 bases remained unmatched.

The genes are TRBV25-1 and TRBJ1-2; maybe TRBD1 (5 bases). V lost 5 bases to trimming and J lost 2 bases, with 12 bases between them. Germline loops: CDR1 MGHDK, CDR2 SYGVNS. This CDR3 is built from 14 residues. CDR3 nucleotide sequence: TGTGCCAGCAGTTCAGGGTTTTCGAACTATGGCTACACCTTC. It specifies CASSSGFSNYGYTF.

This clonotype appeared a single time. This rearrangement joins TRBV5-6 to TRBJ2-1; tentatively, D is TRBD2 (6 bases). V shed 4 bases and J shed 5 bases, with 16 bases lying between them. The CDR3 totals 15 residues. Germline V gives CDR1 SGHDT, CDR2 YYEEEE. CDR3 amino acids: CASSPGVGFNNEQFF. Written as DNA, the CDR3 is TGTGCCAGCAGCCCGGGAGTAGGGTTCAACAATGAGCAGTTCTTC.